One T cell receptor beta chain is described in this entry. Its antigen is still unknown. Since no conserved phenylalanine or tryptophan closes the CDR3, a read error is the likely cause. Patients chosen for sequencing had shown expansion of CD8+CD57+ cells by flow cytometry. Severe acquired aplastic anemia was diagnosed in all patients according to International Study of Aplastic Anemia and Agranulocytosis and Camitta criteria. At the time blood was sampled, none of the patients had received any therapy. In the study, sorted CD4+ and CD8+ blood T cells from patients with severe aplastic anemia and from healthy subjects underwent deep sequencing of TCR repertoires. In the USA, patient enrollment took place under clinicaltrials.gov protocols 00001620, 01623167, 00001397, 00071045, 00081523 and 00961064. Ficoll-Paque density gradient centrifugation was used to isolate peripheral blood mononuclear cells. Before DNA extraction, CD4+ and CD8+ T cells were sorted by FACS or by magnetic beads.

This record belongs to a study of CD8+CD57+ T cells in acquired aplastic anemia (dated by TCRdb to the late 2010s). With regard to the full study: Extracted DNA from sorted CD4+ and CD8+ cells averaged 3.2 ug, ranging from 0.2 to 27.4 ug. A CD8+CD57+ expansion meant a frequency higher than the mean frequency seen in healthy subjects.

Profiling of TCR beta VDJ combinations and CDR3 sequences used genomic DNA as the template. An Illumina HiSeq 2000 was the platform used for TCR repertoire sequencing. For the original study's pipeline: Repertoire assessment relied on Simpson's diversity index, CDR3 size and DJ length profiles, and TRBV/TRBJ rearrangement plots. The most abundant DNA sequence in the deep sequencing data was defined as the immunodominant clone. CDR3 amino acid sequences were screened for sharing across subjects and were compared with published repertoires and the VDJdb database. The public reads were quality trimmed at Q25 with fastp and then assembled into clones with MiXCR by TCRdb, keeping productive beta chains. All rows with the same CDR3 protein become a single entry with the most common DNA and genes. V and J calls and clone size were set by TCRdb, not the authors. This sample lists a few hundred thousand distinct CDR3 sequences; 70% to 85% were detected once. Of the sample, around 40% is held by the ten largest clones.

From its first to its last residue, the CDR3 has 13 amino acids. The sequence is cut down to CDR3 DNA, 39 bases in frame from base 1. CDR1 and CDR2, looked up from the germline V gene, are SGDLS and YYNGEE. The V and J ends are trimmed by 0 bases and 5 bases, leaving 8 bases between them. What the authors observed across the whole study: CD8+ Simpson's diversity did not differ significantly between patients and healthy controls (P=0.060). Although roughly 30 CD8+ CDR3 sequences were shared by patients and controls, these sequences appeared highly expressed in patients and within the immunodominant clones of patients.

The sample taken for sequencing was sorted CD4+, CD8+, or CD8+CD57+ T cells (not recorded which) from PBMCs. The V and J segments used are TRBV9 and TRBJ1-2; the D gene is not confidently resolved. The clonotype originates from a human donor with aplastic anemia. The DNA sequence is given as TGTGCCAGCAGCGTAGGGGTCGTATATGGCTACACCCTC. Its translation reads: CASSVGVVYGYTL.